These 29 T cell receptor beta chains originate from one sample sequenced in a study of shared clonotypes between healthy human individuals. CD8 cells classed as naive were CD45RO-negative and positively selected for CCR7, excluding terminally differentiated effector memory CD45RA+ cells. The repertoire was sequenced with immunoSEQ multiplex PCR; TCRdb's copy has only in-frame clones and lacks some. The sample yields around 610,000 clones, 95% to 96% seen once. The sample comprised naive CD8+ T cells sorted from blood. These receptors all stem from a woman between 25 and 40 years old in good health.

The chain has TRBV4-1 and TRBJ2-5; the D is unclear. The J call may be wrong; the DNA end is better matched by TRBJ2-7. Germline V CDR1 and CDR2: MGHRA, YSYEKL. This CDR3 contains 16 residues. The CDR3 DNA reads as TGCGCCAGCAGCCAAGGGGTGGGCAGGAGCTCCTACGAGCAGTACTTC. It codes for CASSQGVGRSSYEQYF.

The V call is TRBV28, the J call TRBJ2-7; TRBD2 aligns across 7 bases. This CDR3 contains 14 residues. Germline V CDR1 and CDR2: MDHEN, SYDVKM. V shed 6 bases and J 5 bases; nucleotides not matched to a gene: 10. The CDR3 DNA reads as TGTGCCAGCAGCCTACGGGGAGGGCCAGACGAGCAGTACTTC. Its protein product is CASSLRGGPDEQYF.

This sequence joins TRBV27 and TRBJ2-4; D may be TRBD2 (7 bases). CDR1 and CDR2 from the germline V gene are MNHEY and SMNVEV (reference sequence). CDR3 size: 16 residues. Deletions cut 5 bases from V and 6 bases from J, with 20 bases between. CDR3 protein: CASSHRLGGAGNIQYF. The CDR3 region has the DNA TGTGCCAGCAGTCACAGACTGGGGGGGGCAGGAAACATTCAGTACTTC.

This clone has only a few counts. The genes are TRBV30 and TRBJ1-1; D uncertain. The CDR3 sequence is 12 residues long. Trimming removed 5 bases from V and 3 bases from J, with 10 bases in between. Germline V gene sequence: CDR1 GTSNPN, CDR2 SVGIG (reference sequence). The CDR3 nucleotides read TGTGCCTGGGGTCAGTGGGACACTGAAGCTTTCTTT. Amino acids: CAWGQWDTEAFF. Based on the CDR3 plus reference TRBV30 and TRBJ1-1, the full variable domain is SQTIHQWPATLVQPVGSPLSLECTVEGTSNPNLYWYRQAAGRGLQLLFYSVGIGQISSEVPQNLSASRPQDRQFILSSKKLLLSDSGFYLCAWGQWDTEAFFGQGTRLTVV.

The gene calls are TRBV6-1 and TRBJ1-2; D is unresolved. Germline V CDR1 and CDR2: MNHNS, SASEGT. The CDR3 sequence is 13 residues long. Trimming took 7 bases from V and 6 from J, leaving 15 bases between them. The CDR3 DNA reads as TGTGCCAGCATAAGGCACGGACCGCATGGCTACACCTTC. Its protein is CASIRHGPHGYTF.

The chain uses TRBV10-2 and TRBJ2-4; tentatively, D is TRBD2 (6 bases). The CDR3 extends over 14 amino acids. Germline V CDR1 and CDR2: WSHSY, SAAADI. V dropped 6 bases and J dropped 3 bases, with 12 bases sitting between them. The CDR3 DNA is TGCGCCAGCAGCCTTGGGGGAGGCAAAAACATTCAGTACTTC. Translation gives CASSLGGGKNIQYF.

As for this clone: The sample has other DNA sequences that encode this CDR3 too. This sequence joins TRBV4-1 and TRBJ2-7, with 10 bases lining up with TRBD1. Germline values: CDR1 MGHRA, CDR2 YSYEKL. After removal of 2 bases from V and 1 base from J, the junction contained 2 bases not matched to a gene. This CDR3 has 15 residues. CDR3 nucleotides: TGCGCCAGCAGCCAACGGGGACAGGGGTCCTACGAGCAGTACTTC. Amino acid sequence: CASSQRGQGSYEQYF.

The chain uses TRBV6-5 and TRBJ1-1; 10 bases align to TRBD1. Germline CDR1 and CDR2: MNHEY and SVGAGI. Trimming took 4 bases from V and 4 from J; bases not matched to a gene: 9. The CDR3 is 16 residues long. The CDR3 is CASSFTGQGMSTEAFF. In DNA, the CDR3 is TGTGCCAGCAGTTTCACGGGACAGGGGATGAGCACTGAAGCTTTCTTT.

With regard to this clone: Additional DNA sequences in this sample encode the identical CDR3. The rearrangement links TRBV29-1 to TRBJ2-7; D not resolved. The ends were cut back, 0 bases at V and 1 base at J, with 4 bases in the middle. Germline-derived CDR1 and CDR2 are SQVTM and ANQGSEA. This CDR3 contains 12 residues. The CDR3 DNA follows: TGCAGCGTTGAAGATCCTTCCTACGAGCAGTACTTC. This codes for CSVEDPSYEQYF.

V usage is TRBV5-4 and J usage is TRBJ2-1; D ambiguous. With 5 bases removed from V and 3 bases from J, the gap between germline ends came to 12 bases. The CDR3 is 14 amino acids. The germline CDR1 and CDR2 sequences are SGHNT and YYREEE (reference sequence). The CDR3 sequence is CASRVLDGYNEQFF. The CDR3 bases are TGTGCCAGCAGGGTTTTAGACGGCTACAATGAGCAGTTCTTC. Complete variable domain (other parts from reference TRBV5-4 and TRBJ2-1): ETGVTQSPTHLIKTRGQQVTLRCSSQSGHNTVSWYQQALGQGPQFIFQYYREEENGRGNFPPRFSGLQFPNYSSELNVNALELDDSALYLCASRVLDGYNEQFFGPGTRLTVL.

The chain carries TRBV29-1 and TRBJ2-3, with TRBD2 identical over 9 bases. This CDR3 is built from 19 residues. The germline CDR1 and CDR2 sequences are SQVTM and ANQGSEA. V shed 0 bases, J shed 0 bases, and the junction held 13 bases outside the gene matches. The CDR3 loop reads CSVEDPGTSNRDSTDTQYF. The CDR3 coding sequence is TGCAGCGTTGAAGACCCCGGGACTAGCAACCGAGATAGCACAGATACGCAGTATTTT.

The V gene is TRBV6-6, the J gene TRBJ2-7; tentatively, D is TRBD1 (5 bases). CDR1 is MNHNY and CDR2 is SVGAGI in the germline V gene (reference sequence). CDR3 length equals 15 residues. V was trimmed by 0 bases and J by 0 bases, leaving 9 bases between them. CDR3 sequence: CASSYSTEASYEQYF. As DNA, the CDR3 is TGTGCCAGCAGTTACTCGACAGAGGCCTCCTACGAGCAGTACTTC.

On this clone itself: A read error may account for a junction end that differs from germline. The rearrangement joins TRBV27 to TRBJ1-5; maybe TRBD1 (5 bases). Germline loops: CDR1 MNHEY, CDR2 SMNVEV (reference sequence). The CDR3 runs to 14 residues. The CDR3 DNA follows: TGTGCCAGCAGCTTATTAATGGGGGATCAGCCCCAGCATTTT. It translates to CASSLLMGDQPQHF.

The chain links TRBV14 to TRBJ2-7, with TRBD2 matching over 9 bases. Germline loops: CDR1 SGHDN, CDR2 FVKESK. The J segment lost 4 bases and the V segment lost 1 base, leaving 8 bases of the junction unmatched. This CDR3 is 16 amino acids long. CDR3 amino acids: CASSQGNSGSGYEQYF. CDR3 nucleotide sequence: TGTGCCAGCAGCCAAGGGAATAGCGGGAGCGGGTACGAGCAGTACTTC.

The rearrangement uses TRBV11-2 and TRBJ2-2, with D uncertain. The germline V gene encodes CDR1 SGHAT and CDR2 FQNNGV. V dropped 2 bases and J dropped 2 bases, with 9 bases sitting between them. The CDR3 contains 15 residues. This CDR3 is CASSLSPFNTGELFF. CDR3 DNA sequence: TGTGCCAGCAGCTTATCCCCGTTTAACACCGGGGAGCTGTTTTTT. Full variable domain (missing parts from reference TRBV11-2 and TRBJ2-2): EAGVAQSPRYKIIEKRQSVAFWCNPISGHATLYWYQQILGQGPKLLIQFQNNGVVDDSQLPKDRFSAERLKGVDSTLKIQPAKLEDSAVYLCASSLSPFNTGELFFGEGSRLTVL.

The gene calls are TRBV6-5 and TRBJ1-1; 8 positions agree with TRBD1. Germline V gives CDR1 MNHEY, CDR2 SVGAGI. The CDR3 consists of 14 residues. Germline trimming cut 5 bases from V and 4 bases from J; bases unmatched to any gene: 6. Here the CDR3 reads CASSQQQGGTEAFF. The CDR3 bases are TGTGCCAGCAGTCAACAACAGGGGGGCACTGAAGCTTTCTTT.

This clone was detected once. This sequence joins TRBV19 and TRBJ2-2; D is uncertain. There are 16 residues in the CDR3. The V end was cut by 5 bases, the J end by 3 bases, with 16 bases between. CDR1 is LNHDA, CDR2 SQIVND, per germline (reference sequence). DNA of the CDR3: TGTGCCAGTAGTCCCTCCTGGATCGGATACACCGGGGAGCTGTTTTTT. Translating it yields CASSPSWIGYTGELFF.

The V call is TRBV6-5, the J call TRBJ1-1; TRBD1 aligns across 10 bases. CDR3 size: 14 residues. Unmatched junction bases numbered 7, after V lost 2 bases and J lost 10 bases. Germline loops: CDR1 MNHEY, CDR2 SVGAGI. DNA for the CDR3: TGTGCCAGCAGTTACGGTGCCGGGACAGGGGCAGCTTTCTTT. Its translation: CASSYGAGTGAAFF.

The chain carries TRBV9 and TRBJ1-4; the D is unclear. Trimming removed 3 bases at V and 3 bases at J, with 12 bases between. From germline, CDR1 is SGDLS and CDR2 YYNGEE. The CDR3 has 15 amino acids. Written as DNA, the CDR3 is TGTGCCAGCAGCGCCCCCGGCGGGGCTAATGAAAAACTGTTTTTT. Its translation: CASSAPGGANEKLFF.

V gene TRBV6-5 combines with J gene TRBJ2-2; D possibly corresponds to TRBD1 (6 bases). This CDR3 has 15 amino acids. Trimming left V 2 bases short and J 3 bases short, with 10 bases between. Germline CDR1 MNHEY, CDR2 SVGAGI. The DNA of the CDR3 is TGTGCCAGCAGTTACGCAGGGGTCTACACCGGGGAGCTGTTTTTT. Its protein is CASSYAGVYTGELFF.

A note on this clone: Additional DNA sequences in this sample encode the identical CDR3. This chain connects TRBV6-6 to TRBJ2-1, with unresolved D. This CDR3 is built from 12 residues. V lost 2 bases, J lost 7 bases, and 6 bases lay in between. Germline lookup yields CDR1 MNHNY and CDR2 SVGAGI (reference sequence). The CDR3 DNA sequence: TGTGCCAGCAGTTACGTCGGGAATGAGCAGTTCTTC. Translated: CASSYVGNEQFF.

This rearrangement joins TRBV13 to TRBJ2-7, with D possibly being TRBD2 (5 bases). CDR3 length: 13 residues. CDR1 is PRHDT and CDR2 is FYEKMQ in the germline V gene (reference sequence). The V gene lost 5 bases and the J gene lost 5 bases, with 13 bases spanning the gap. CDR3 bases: TGTGCCAGCAGCCCAGAGTCGAGGGACGAGCAGTACTTC. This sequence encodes CASSPESRDEQYF.

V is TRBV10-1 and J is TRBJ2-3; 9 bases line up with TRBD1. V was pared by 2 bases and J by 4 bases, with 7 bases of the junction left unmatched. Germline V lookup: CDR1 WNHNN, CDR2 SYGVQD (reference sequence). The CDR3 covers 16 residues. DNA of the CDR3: TGCGCCAGCAGTGAGGCCGGGACAGGGTTGGCAGATACGCAGTATTTT. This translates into CASSEAGTGLADTQYF.

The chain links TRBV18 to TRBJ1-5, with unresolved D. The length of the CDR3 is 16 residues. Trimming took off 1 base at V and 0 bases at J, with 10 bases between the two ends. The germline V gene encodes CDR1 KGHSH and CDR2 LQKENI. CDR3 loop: CASSPLYGVSNQPQHF. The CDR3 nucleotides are TGTGCCAGCTCACCACTTTACGGGGTTAGCAATCAGCCCCAGCATTTT.

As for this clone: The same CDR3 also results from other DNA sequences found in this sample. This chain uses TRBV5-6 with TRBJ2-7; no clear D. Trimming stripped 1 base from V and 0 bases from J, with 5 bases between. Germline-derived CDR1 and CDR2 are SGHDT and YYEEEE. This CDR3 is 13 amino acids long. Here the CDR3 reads CASSLFSSYEQYF. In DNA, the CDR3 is TGTGCCAGCAGCTTGTTCAGCTCCTACGAGCAGTACTTC.

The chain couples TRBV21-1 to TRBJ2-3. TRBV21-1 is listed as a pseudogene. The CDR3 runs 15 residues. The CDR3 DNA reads TGTGGTGAGCACGGGGCGCCCGGGGGCACAGATACGCAGTATTTT. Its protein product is CGEHGAPGGTDTQYF.

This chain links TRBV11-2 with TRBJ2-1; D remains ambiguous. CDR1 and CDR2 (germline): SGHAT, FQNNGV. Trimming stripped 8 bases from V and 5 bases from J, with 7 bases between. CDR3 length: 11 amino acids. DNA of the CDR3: TGTGCCAGCGCCCCAGACAATGAGCAGTTCTTC. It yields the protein CASAPDNEQFF.

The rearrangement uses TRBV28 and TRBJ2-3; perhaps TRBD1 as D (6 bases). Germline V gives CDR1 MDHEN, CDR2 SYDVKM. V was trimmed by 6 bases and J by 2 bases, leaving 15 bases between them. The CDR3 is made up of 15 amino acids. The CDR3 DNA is TGTGCCAGCAGCCTCGCAGGGGTCATCACAGATACGCAGTATTTT. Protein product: CASSLAGVITDTQYF.

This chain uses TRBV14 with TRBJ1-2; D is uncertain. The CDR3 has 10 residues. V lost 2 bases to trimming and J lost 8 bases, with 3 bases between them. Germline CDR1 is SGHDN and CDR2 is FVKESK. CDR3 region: CASSQWGYTF. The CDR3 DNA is TGTGCCAGCAGCCAATGGGGCTACACCTTC.